One sample yielded the 20 T cell receptor beta chains listed below, sequenced in a study of OX40 agonist ivuxolimab in advanced cancers. Assay used: immunoSEQ multiplex PCR; TCRdb lists only in-frame clones, some missing. The table includes tens of thousands of clones, 90% to 95% detected once. The sample was CD4+ or CD8+ T cells sorted from blood, taken in a trial of the OX40 agonist ivuxolimab. All receptors come from an adult with an advanced solid tumor such as melanoma, head and neck, liver or kidney cancer.

V gene TRBV7-2 combines with J gene TRBJ2-7; D unclear. The V and J ends lost 4 bases and 2 bases respectively, with 6 bases between them. Germline V gene lookup returns CDR1 SGHTA and CDR2 FQGNSA. The CDR3 contains 12 residues. The CDR3 DNA reads TGTGCCAGCAGCTCGCTTACCTACGAGCAGTACTTC. Translated: CASSSLTYEQYF.

The J gene is TRBJ1-4, the V gene TRBV7-9; a weak D match, TRBD1 (5 bases). The CDR3 is 15 amino acids. V was cut by 5 bases and J by 0 bases, with 10 bases left in between. Per the germline V gene, CDR1 is SEHNR and CDR2 is FQNEAQ (reference sequence). CDR3 bases: TGTGCCAGCAGCCCAGCGACAGCAACTAATGAAAAACTGTTTTTT. This translates into CASSPATATNEKLFF.

V usage is TRBV5-4 and J usage is TRBJ2-1; 8 bases map to TRBD1. The germline gives CDR1 SGHNT, CDR2 YYREEE (reference sequence). J lost 6 bases, V lost 3 bases, and 2 bases had no gene match. The CDR3 spans 13 residues. The CDR3 spells CASSWTGPNEQFF. The CDR3 DNA sequence: TGTGCCAGCAGCTGGACAGGGCCCAATGAGCAGTTCTTC.

The gene calls are TRBV18 and TRBJ2-2; D may be TRBD1 (6 bases). This CDR3 is built from 15 residues. Trimming took off 3 bases at V and 2 bases at J, with 10 bases between the two ends. The germline gives CDR1 KGHSH, CDR2 LQKENI. This chain's CDR3 is CASSPGHPNTGELFF. Here the CDR3 DNA reads TGTGCCAGCTCACCGGGACATCCCAACACCGGGGAGCTGTTTTTT.

The rearrangement uses TRBV5-4 and TRBJ2-1, with D perhaps being TRBD1 or TRBD2 (5 bases each). This CDR3 is built from 14 residues. V dropped 0 bases and J dropped 9 bases, with 13 bases sitting between them. The germline CDR1 and CDR2 sequences are SGHNT and YYREEE (reference sequence). This CDR3 is CASSLGGSKGEQFF. CDR3 DNA: TGTGCCAGCAGCTTGGGGGGGTCCAAGGGTGAGCAGTTCTTC.

Regarding this clone: Other DNA sequences of this sample code for an identical CDR3. This chain joins TRBV4-1 and TRBJ1-5; D gene unclear. Trimming took 0 bases from V and 7 from J, leaving 7 bases between them. Germline loops: CDR1 MGHRA, CDR2 YSYEKL. CDR3 length equals 13 residues. DNA for the CDR3: TGCGCCAGCAGCCAAGATGGGGTACAGCCCCAGCATTTT. Encoded protein: CASSQDGVQPQHF.

The V call is TRBV5-1, the J call TRBJ2-1; the D gene is possibly TRBD2 (6 bases). Trimming removed 3 bases at V and 1 base at J, with 20 bases between. The CDR3 length is 18 residues. Germline V lookup: CDR1 SGHRS, CDR2 YFSETQ. The CDR3 is CASSSKRTSRESYNEQFF. In DNA, the CDR3 is TGCGCCAGCAGCTCCAAACGAACGTCGCGGGAATCCTACAATGAGCAGTTCTTC.

The chain is built from TRBV7-8 and TRBJ2-5; no reliable D call. Trimming left V 5 bases short and J 0 bases short, with 10 bases between. CDR1 is SGHVS, CDR2 FQNEAQ, per germline. The CDR3 covers 14 residues. CDR3 amino acids: CASSKLEYQETQYF. In DNA, the CDR3 is TGTGCCAGCAGCAAACTCGAGTACCAAGAGACCCAGTACTTC.

The rearrangement uses TRBV28 and TRBJ2-3; D remains ambiguous. V lost 2 bases, J lost 14 bases, and 14 bases lay in between. The CDR3 contains 12 residues. Germline V gives CDR1 MDHEN, CDR2 SYDVKM. The CDR3 bases are TGTGCCAGCAGTTTAGATATGTCCGTTAGGTATTTT. The encoded protein is CASSLDMSVRYF.

This chain joins TRBV2 and TRBJ1-3; D is unresolved. The germline gives CDR1 SNHLY, CDR2 FYNNEI. Deletions cut 11 bases from V and 0 bases from J, with 11 bases between. This CDR3 contains 13 residues. The CDR3 region has the DNA TGTGCCGTACCAGGTTACTCTGGAAACACCATATATTTT. Amino acids: CAVPGYSGNTIYF.

J is TRBJ1-1 and V is TRBV27; D remains ambiguous. The CDR3 consists of 12 residues. Trimming cost V 9 bases and J 10 bases, with 18 bases left between them. Germline CDR1 is MNHEY and CDR2 is SMNVEV (reference sequence). The CDR3 sequence: CASLTRGSRAFF. Written as DNA, the CDR3 is TGTGCCAGTCTTACGCGGGGAAGCCGAGCTTTCTTT.

This clone was found a few times. The V gene is TRBV27, the J gene TRBJ2-1, with 10 bases identical to TRBD2. The CDR3 is 15 residues long. The V and J ends lost 7 bases and 8 bases, in that order; junction bases with no gene match: 11. CDR1 is MNHEY, CDR2 SMNVEV, per germline (reference sequence). The DNA for the CDR3 is TGTGCCAGCAAACCTTCTAGCGGGAGAAGGTATGAGCAGTTCTTC. This translates into CASKPSSGRRYEQFF.

This clone has only one observation. The chain couples TRBV7-2 to TRBJ2-5; TRBD2 matches 8 bases. The CDR3 sequence is 18 residues long. Germline V gene sequence: CDR1 SGHTA, CDR2 FQGNSA. The trim removed 3 bases at V and 1 base at J, leaving 13 bases unmatched. The CDR3 reads CASSFRPPGGTFQETQYF. The CDR3, as DNA: TGTGCCAGCAGCTTTAGACCACCGGGGGGGACCTTCCAAGAGACCCAGTACTTC.

The genes are TRBV30 and TRBJ2-1, with 12 bases matching TRBD2. The CDR3 is 15 residues long. J lost 9 bases, V lost 2 bases, and 8 bases had no gene match. Germline values: CDR1 GTSNPN, CDR2 SVGIG (reference sequence). CDR3 nucleotides: TGTGCCTGGAGTCCTAGCGGGAGGGAGGTCGGTGAGCAGTTCTTC. It is translated as CAWSPSGREVGEQFF. The full variable domain, its missing parts supplied by reference TRBV30 and TRBJ2-1, is SQTIHQWPATLVQPVGSPLSLECTVEGTSNPNLYWYRQAAGRGLQLLFYSVGIGQISSEVPQNLSASRPQDRQFILSSKKLLLSDSGFYLCAWSPSGREVGEQFFGPGTRLTVL.

J is TRBJ1-2 and V is TRBV27, with D maybe TRBD1 (6 bases). CDR3 length: 14 residues. Trimming took 1 base from V and 5 from J, leaving 11 bases between them. Germline CDR1 MNHEY, CDR2 SMNVEV (reference sequence). The CDR3 DNA sequence: TGTGCCAGCAGTTTATACCCAGGGGCATATGGCTACACCTTC. The encoded protein is CASSLYPGAYGYTF.

V usage is TRBV4-1 and J usage is TRBJ2-3; D ambiguous. Germline V gene data show CDR1 as MGHRA and CDR2 as YSYEKL. The V end was cut by 1 base, the J end by 0 bases, with 5 bases between. The CDR3 is 14 residues long. This CDR3 reads CASSQATSTDTQYF. The DNA for the CDR3 is TGCGCCAGCAGCCAAGCGACTAGCACAGATACGCAGTATTTT.

The rearrangement links TRBV7-9 to TRBJ2-5, with D hard to call. The ends were cut back, 2 bases at V and 5 bases at J, with 9 bases in the middle. From germline, CDR1 is SEHNR and CDR2 FQNEAQ (reference sequence). The CDR3 totals 13 residues. For the CDR3, the DNA is TGTGCCAGCAGCTTAAATGACTTGGAGACCCAGTACTTC. This translates into CASSLNDLETQYF. Full variable domain (rest looked up from reference TRBV7-9 and TRBJ2-5): DTGVSQNPRHKITKRGQNVTFRCDPISEHNRLYWYRQTLGQGPEFLTYFQNEAQLEKSRLLSDRFSAERPKGSFSTLEIQRTEQGDSAMYLCASSLNDLETQYFGPGTRLLVL.

The chain carries TRBV13 and TRBJ2-1; 7 nucleotides match TRBD2. This CDR3 comprises 14 residues. Germline-derived CDR1 and CDR2 are PRHDT and FYEKMQ (reference sequence). V lost 5 bases to trimming and J lost 8 bases; unmatched junction nucleotides: 9. CDR3 amino acids: CASSLRTSGYEQFF. The CDR3 DNA reads TGTGCCAGCAGCCTCCGGACTAGTGGGTATGAGCAGTTCTTC.

CDR3 region: CASGLKGLNTEAFF. CDR3 nucleotides: TGTGCCAGCGGATTGAAGGGTTTGAACACTGAAGCTTTCTTT. The V call is TRBV28, the J call TRBJ1-1; D call uncertain. The CDR3 has 14 residues. Trimming took 8 bases from V and 0 from J, leaving 13 bases between them. Germline assignment: CDR1 MDHEN and CDR2 SYDVKM.

The rearrangement uses TRBV4-1 and TRBJ1-4, with D unclear. The V gene lost 4 bases and the J gene lost 4 bases, with 16 bases spanning the gap. The CDR3 contains 16 residues. Germline-derived CDR1 and CDR2 are MGHRA and YSYEKL. In nucleotides, the CDR3 is TGCGCCAGCAGCCGAATCGGGAGGGCTCATAATGAAAAACTGTTTTTT. It encodes CASSRIGRAHNEKLFF.